This entry lists 14 T cell receptor beta chains sequenced from one sample in a study of identical twins. Via MiXCR, TCRdb re-called the 5' RACE reads, giving one row per CDR3 protein. Of 200,000 to 300,000 distinct CDR3 sequences listed, about 10% are singletons. The sequenced sample was memory T cells sorted from blood. These TCRs come from a middle-aged man in good health.

There are many counts of this clonotype. This chain connects TRBV29-1 to TRBJ2-1; 7 nucleotides align to TRBD1. Germline trimming cut 6 bases from V and 9 bases from J; bases unmatched to any gene: 17. Germline assignment: CDR1 SQVTM and CDR2 ANQGSEA. CDR3 length: 15 amino acids. Here the CDR3 DNA reads TGCAGCGTGGAATCTCGGACAGGTTCAACGGGTGAGCAGTTCTTC. The encoded protein is CSVESRTGSTGEQFF.

This clonotype occurred many times. The chain links TRBV6-2 or TRBV6-3 to TRBJ2-3; D is unresolved. Between the trimmed V and J ends, which lost 5 bases and 2 bases, there was a span of 17 bases. This CDR3 is 16 amino acids long. CDR1 and CDR2 from the germline V gene are MNHEY and SVGEGT. CDR3 in amino acids: CASSRFAEILTDTQYF. DNA for the CDR3: TGTGCCAGCAGTCGTTTTGCGGAAATTCTCACAGATACGCAGTATTTT.

This clonotype was seen repeatedly, ten times or more. This chain uses TRBV4-1 with TRBJ2-5; 11 bases align to TRBD2. Germline V gene data show CDR1 as MGHRA and CDR2 as YSYEKL. Germline trimming cut 3 bases from V and 4 bases from J; bases unmatched to any gene: 4. CDR3 size: 15 residues. The CDR3 sequence is CASSQGTSGGETQYF. As DNA, the CDR3 is TGCGCCAGCAGCCAGGGAACTAGCGGGGGAGAGACCCAGTACTTC.

This clonotype was seen repeatedly, ten times or more. The junction departs from the called germline gene at one end, perhaps through a read error. The V call is TRBV7-9, the J call TRBJ2-3; D gene ambiguous. This CDR3 region has 12 residues. The V gene's germline CDR1 is SEHNR and CDR2 FQNEAQ (reference sequence). The CDR3 DNA reads as TGTGCCAGCAGGATTGACTCCCCATGGATGCATTTT. Amino acids: CASRIDSPWMHF.

Of note for this clonotype: The junction shows a germline mismatch at one end, possibly a read error. This sequence joins TRBV15 and TRBJ2-5; D might be TRBD1 (6 bases). Germline V gene sequence: CDR1 LNHNV, CDR2 YYDKDF (reference sequence). The CDR3 contains 15 residues. CDR3 amino acids: CATSRDQGQGETQCF. The CDR3 region has the DNA TGTGCCACCAGCAGAGATCAGGGACAAGGGGAGACCCAGTGCTTC.

The V gene is TRBV5-1, the J gene TRBJ2-1; 7 bases align to TRBD2. CDR3 length: 16 residues. The V and J ends lost 0 bases and 4 bases, in that order; junction bases with no gene match: 7. Germline V gene lookup returns CDR1 SGHRS and CDR2 YFSETQ. The CDR3 is CASSLGPSGTYNEQFF. The CDR3 DNA follows: TGCGCCAGCAGCTTGGGGCCTAGCGGAACTTACAATGAGCAGTTCTTC.

This clonotype was found many times. The rearrangement links TRBV7-3 to TRBJ2-3; 8 bases match TRBD1. V lost 2 bases and J lost 3; bases outside the gene matches: 4. Germline V gene sequence: CDR1 SGHTA, CDR2 FQGTGA. The CDR3 spans 15 residues. The DNA of the CDR3 is TGTGCCAGCAGCTTATCAGGGGGCTCGACAGATACGCAGTATTTT. Its translation is CASSLSGGSTDTQYF.

This clonotype was picked up many times. The CDR3 sequence is CASSLVWAGELFF. The CDR3 DNA follows: TGTGCCAGCAGTTTGGTGTGGGCCGGGGAGCTGTTTTTT. The chain combines TRBV27 with TRBJ2-2, with D unclear. Germline V gene lookup returns CDR1 MNHEY and CDR2 SMNVEV (reference sequence). Deletions cut 3 bases from V and 6 bases from J, with 8 bases between. The CDR3 is 13 amino acids.

This clonotype was observed many times. The chain is built from TRBV7-2 and TRBJ1-4; D remains ambiguous. The V end was cut by 8 bases, the J end by 0 bases, with 10 bases between. The germline V gene has CDR1 SGHTA and CDR2 FQGNSA. The CDR3 length is 14 residues. The CDR3 reads CASAPMATNEKLFF. DNA for the CDR3: TGTGCCAGCGCGCCCATGGCAACTAATGAAAAACTGTTTTTT. The full variable domain, rest sourced from reference TRBV7-2 and TRBJ1-4, is GAGVSQSPSNKVTEKGKDVELRCDPISGHTALYWYRQSLGQGLEFLIYFQGNSAPDKSGLPSDRFSAERTGGSVSTLTIQRTQQEDSAVYLCASAPMATNEKLFFGSGTQLSVL.

The CDR3 here is CASRRRSRGAHEQYF. CDR3 nucleotide sequence: TGTGCCAGCAGGAGACGGTCCAGGGGGGCCCACGAGCAGTACTTC. The chain combines TRBV2 with TRBJ2-7, with D perhaps matching TRBD1 (7 bases). Looked up from germline, CDR1 is SNHLY and CDR2 is FYNNEI. There are 15 residues in the CDR3. V was cut by 6 bases and J by 5 bases, with 20 bases left in between.

The sample holds many counts of this clonotype. The chain joins TRBV15 to TRBJ1-2; D gene unclear. Per germline, CDR1 LNHNV and CDR2 YYDKDF (reference sequence). The CDR3 loop spans 13 amino acids. V was cut by 2 bases and J by 8 bases, with 12 bases left in between. The CDR3 nucleotides read TGTGCCACCAGCAGACAAAATTACGGGGGCTACACCTTC. Translation gives CATSRQNYGGYTF.

This clonotype was seen many times. J is TRBJ2-1 and V is TRBV10-3; TRBD1 might be the D (5 bases). The CDR3 sequence is 13 residues long. Germline V lookup: CDR1 ENHRY, CDR2 SYGVKD. Trimming removed 4 bases from V and 10 bases from J, with 14 bases in between. The CDR3, as DNA: TGTGCCATCAGTGTTGGGGCGAGCTTGGAGCAGTTCTTC. Protein: CAISVGASLEQFF.

CDR3 bases: TGCAGCGGACAGGGACTAAATGAAAAACTGTTTTTT. It specifies CSGQGLNEKLFF. The genes are TRBV29-1 and TRBJ1-4; 7 bases are a match to TRBD1. The CDR3 loop spans 12 amino acids. J gave up 5 bases and V 7 bases, and 4 bases lay outside the gene matches. CDR1 and CDR2 (germline): SQVTM, ANQGSEA.

This clonotype has at least ten counts. This chain uses TRBV12-3 or TRBV12-4 with TRBJ2-1; D remains ambiguous. V lost 0 bases, J lost 7 bases, and 7 bases lay in between. This CDR3 region has 13 residues. CDR3 protein: CASSLARRNEQFF. For the CDR3, the DNA is TGTGCCAGCAGTTTAGCCAGGCGGAATGAGCAGTTCTTC.